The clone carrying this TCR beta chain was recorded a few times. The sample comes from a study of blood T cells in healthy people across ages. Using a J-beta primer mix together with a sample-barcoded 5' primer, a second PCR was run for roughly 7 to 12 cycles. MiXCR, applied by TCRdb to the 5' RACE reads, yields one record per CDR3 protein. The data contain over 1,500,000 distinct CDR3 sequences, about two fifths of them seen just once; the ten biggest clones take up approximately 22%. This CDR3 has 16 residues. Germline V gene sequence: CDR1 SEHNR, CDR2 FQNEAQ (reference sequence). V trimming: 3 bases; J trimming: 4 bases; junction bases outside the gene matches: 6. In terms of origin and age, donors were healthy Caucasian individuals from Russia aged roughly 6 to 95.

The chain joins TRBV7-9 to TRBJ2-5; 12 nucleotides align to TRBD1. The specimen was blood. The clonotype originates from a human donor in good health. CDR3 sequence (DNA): TGTGCCAGCAGCTTTGGGACAGGGGGCTTTTCAGAGACCCAGTACTTC. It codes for CASSFGTGGFSETQYF.